Sequencing of this T cell receptor (beta chain) was carried out in a study of regulatory T cells in long-lasting Graves disease. Whole-study context: Recently diagnosed Graves' patients had received antithyroid drugs for under 3 months.

Time point in this sample: newly diagnosed GD, antithyroid drugs for less than 3 months. From PBMCs, RNA was extracted and then used to make the TCR library. EDTA tubes held approximately 8.8 milliliters of peripheral blood from each patient. Library construction for TCR beta used iRepertoire HTBI primers and Arm-PCR of CDR3 regions. Each CDR3 protein is one row after TCRdb ran MiXCR on the multiplex PCR reads. Here the sample spans 350,000 to 500,000 distinct CDR3 sequences, about 16% being singletons. There are many counts of this clonotype. CDR3 size: 15 residues. Germline V gene lookup returns CDR1 MNHEY and CDR2 SMNVEV (reference sequence). The V and J ends lost 4 bases and 5 bases respectively, with 15 bases between them. The sample also formed part of further work on T cells in Graves' hyperthyroidism and ophthalmopathy.

Sequenced here: peripheral blood mononuclear cells (PBMCs), sampled at new diagnosis, from a patient treated with antithyroid drugs. This sequence originates from a woman in her late teens or twenties with Graves disease. V usage is TRBV27 and J usage is TRBJ2-1, with D tentatively TRBD1 (7 bases). CDR3 sequence reads: CASSSPGGGHNEQFF. The CDR3 DNA is TGTGCCAGCAGTTCCCCAGGGGGAGGACACAATGAGCAGTTCTTC.